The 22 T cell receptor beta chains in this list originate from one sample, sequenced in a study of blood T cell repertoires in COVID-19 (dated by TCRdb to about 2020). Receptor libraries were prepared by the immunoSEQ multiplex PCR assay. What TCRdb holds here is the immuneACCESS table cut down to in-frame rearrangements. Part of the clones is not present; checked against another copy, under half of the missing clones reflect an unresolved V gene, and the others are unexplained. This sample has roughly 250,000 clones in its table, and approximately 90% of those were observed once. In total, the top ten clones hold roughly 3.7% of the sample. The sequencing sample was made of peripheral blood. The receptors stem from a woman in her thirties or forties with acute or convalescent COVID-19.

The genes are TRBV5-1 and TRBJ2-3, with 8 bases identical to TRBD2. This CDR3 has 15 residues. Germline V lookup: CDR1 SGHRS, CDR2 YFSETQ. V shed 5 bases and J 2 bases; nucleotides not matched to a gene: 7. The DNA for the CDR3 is TGCGCCAGCAGTTCGGCGGGGGGAACCACAGATACGCAGTATTTT. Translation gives CASSSAGGTTDTQYF.

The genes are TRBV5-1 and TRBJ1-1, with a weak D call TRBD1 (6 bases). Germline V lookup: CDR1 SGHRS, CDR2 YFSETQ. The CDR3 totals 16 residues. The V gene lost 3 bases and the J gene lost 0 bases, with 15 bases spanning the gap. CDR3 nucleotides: TGCGCCAGCAGCTCACCGGACAGCAAGATGAACACTGAAGCTTTCTTT. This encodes CASSSPDSKMNTEAFF.

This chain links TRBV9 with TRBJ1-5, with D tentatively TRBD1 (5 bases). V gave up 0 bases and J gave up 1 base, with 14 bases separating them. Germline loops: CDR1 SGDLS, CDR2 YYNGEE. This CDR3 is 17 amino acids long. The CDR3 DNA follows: TGTGCCAGCAGCGTAGTGGCAGGGAATATCAGCAATCAGCCCCAGCATTTT. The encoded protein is CASSVVAGNISNQPQHF.

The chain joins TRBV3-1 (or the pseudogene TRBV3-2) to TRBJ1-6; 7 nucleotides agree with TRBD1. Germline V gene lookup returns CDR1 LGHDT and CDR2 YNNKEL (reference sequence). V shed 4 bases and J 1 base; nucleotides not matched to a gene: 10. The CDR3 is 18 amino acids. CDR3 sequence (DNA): TGTGCCAGCAGCCCGACCCGACAGGGTAATTCCTATAATTCACCCCTCCACTTT. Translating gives CASSPTRQGNSYNSPLHF.

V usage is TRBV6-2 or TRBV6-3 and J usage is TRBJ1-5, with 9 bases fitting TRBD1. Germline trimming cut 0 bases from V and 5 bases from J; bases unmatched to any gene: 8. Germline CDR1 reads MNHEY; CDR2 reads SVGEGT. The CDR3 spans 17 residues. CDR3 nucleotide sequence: TGTGCCAGCAGTTACTCCAATGACAGGGGGTCCTATCAGCCCCAGCATTTT. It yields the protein CASSYSNDRGSYQPQHF.

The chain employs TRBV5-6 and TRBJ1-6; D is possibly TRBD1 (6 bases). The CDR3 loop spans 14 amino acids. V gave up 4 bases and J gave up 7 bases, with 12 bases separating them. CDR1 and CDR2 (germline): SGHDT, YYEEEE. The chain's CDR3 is CASSPMQGNSPLHF. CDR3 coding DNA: TGTGCCAGCAGCCCTATGCAGGGGAATTCACCCCTCCACTTT.

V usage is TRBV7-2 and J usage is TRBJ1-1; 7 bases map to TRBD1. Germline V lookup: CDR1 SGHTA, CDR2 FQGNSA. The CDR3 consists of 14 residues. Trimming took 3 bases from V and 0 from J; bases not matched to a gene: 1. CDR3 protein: CASSLTGMNTEAFF. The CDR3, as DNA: TGTGCCAGCAGCTTGACAGGGATGAACACTGAAGCTTTCTTT. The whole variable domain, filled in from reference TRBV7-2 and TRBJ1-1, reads GAGVSQSPSNKVTEKGKDVELRCDPISGHTALYWYRQSLGQGLEFLIYFQGNSAPDKSGLPSDRFSAERTGGSVSTLTIQRTQQEDSAVYLCASSLTGMNTEAFFGQGTRLTVV.

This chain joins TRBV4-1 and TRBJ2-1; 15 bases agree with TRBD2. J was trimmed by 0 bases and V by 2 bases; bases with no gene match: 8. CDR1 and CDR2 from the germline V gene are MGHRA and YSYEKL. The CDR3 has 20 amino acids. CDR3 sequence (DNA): TGCGCCAGCAGCCAACGCGGGACTAGCGGGGGGTTTAGCTCCTACAATGAGCAGTTCTTC. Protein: CASSQRGTSGGFSSYNEQFF.

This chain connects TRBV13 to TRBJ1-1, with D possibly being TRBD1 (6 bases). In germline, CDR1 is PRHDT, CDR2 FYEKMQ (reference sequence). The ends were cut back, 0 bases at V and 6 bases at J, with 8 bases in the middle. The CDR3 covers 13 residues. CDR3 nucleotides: TGTGCCAGCAGCTTAGGGGGGGCGCCTGAAGCTTTCTTT. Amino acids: CASSLGGAPEAFF.

CDR3 nucleotide sequence: TGTGCTAGTGGTTTGGTACTGCAGGGGGCATTTAACACTGAAGCTTTCTTT. Protein product: CASGLVLQGAFNTEAFF. The gene calls are TRBV12-5 and TRBJ1-1; 8 positions match TRBD1. The CDR3 loop spans 17 amino acids. Germline trimming cut 0 bases from V and 2 bases from J; bases unmatched to any gene: 8. Germline V gene sequence: CDR1 LGHNT, CDR2 FRNRAP.

CDR3 amino acids: CASTPTGAGANVLTF. As DNA, the CDR3 is TGTGCCAGCACCCCGACAGGGGCTGGGGCCAACGTCCTGACTTTC. The rearrangement uses TRBV9 and TRBJ2-6, with 8 bases lining up with TRBD1. The germline CDR1 and CDR2 sequences are SGDLS and YYNGEE. CDR3 length: 15 residues. V gave up 6 bases and J gave up 2 bases; unmatched junction bases: 4.

The CDR3 DNA reads as TGTGCCAGCAGCGGCCAGGGGGCGCCCAATTCACCCCTCCACTTT. Its translation is CASSGQGAPNSPLHF. The chain recombines TRBV7-9 with TRBJ1-6; 8 positions match TRBD1. V trimming: 5 bases; J trimming: 7 bases; junction bases outside the gene matches: 7. The CDR3 is 15 amino acids. CDR1 is SEHNR, CDR2 FQNEAQ, per germline (reference sequence).

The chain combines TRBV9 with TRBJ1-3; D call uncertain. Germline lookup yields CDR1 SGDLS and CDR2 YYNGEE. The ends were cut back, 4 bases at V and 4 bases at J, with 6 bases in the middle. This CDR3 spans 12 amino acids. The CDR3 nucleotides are TGTGCCAGCAGCTCCGGGGGAAACACCATATATTTT. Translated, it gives CASSSGGNTIYF. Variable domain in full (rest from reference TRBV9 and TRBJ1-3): DSGVTQTPKHLITATGQRVTLRCSPRSGDLSVYWYQQSLDQGLQFLIQYYNGEERAKGNILERFSAQQFPDLHSELNLSSLELGDSALYFCASSSGGNTIYFGEGSWLTVV.

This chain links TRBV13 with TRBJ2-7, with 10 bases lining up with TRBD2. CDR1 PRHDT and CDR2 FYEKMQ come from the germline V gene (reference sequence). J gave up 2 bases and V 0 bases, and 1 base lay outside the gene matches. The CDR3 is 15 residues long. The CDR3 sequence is CASSLGSGGAYEQYV. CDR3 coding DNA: TGTGCCAGCAGCTTAGGGAGCGGGGGGGCCTACGAGCAGTACGTC.

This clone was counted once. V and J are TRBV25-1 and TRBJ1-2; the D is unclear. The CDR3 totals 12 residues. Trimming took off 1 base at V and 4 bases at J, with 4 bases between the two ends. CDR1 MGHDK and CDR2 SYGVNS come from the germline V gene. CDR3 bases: TGTGCCAGCAGTGAATCGAGCTATGGCTACACCTTC. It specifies CASSESSYGYTF.

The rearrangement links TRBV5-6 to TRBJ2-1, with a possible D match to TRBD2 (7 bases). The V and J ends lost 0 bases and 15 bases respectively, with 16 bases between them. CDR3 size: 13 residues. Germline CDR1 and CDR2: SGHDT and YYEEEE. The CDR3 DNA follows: TGTGCCAGCAGCTTGGTGGCGGGGGCCACCCCGTTCTTC. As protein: CASSLVAGATPFF.

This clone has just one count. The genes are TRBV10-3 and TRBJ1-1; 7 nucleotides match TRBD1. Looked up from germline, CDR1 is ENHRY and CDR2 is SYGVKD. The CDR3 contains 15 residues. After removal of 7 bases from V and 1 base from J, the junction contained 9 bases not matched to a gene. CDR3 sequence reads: CAITPSTGTNTEAFF. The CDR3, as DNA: TGTGCCATCACACCATCGACAGGGACGAACACTGAAGCTTTCTTT.

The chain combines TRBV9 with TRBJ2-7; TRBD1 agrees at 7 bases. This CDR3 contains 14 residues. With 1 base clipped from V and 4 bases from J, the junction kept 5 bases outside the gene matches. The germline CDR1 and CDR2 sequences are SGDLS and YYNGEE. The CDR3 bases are TGTGCCAGCAGCGTAAAATACAGGGGATACGAGCAGTACGTC. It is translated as CASSVKYRGYEQYV.

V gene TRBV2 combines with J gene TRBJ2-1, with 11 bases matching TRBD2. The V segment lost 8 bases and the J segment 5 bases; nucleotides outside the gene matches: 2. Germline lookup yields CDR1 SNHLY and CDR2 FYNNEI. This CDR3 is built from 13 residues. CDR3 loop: CASGTSGDNEQFF. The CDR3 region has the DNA TGTGCCAGCGGGACTAGCGGAGACAATGAGCAGTTCTTC.

CDR3 in amino acids: CASRLDREAFF. CDR3 coding DNA: TGTGCCAGCAGACTGGACAGAGAAGCTTTCTTT. V is TRBV6-5 and J is TRBJ1-1; weak D call: TRBD1 (6 bases). V lost 6 bases, J lost 8 bases, and 10 bases lay in between. In germline, CDR1 is MNHEY, CDR2 SVGAGI. The CDR3 runs 11 residues.

This CDR3 reads CASSLSFRGLGEKLFF. The CDR3 DNA sequence: TGTGCCAGCAGTTTATCATTTAGGGGGCTCGGTGAAAAACTGTTTTTT. This rearrangement joins TRBV27 to TRBJ1-4, with TRBD1 matching over 7 bases. Trimming took 0 bases from V and 7 from J; bases not matched to a gene: 8. The CDR3 length is 16 residues. Germline V gene lookup returns CDR1 MNHEY and CDR2 SMNVEV (reference sequence). Drawing the rest from reference TRBV27 and TRBJ1-4, the complete variable domain is EAQVTQNPRYLITVTGKKLTVTCSQNMNHEYMSWYRQDPGLGLRQIYYSMNVEVTDKGDVPEGYKVSRKEKRNFPLILESPSPNQTSLYFCASSLSFRGLGEKLFFGSGTQLSVL.

In DNA, the CDR3 is TGTGCCAGCAGCCTCCGGGACAGTAGTGAAAAACTGTTTTTT. Its translation: CASSLRDSSEKLFF. This rearrangement joins TRBV3-1 (or the pseudogene TRBV3-2) to TRBJ1-4; 7 bases align to TRBD1. The V and J ends lost 4 bases and 7 bases, in that order; junction bases with no gene match: 6. The CDR3 spans 14 residues. CDR1 and CDR2 (germline): LGHDT, YNNKEL (reference sequence).